This T cell receptor beta chain appears in the sequencing data of a study of blood T cell repertoires in COVID-19. TCRdb's table, derived via immunoSEQ multiplex PCR, lists solely in-frame clones and lacks some. The table has 50,000 to 70,000 clones, about nine tenths seen once. The CDR3 runs to 14 residues. Looked up from germline, CDR1 is ENHRY and CDR2 is SYGVKD. V was clipped by 4 bases and J by 4 bases; unmatched bases: 6. This clonotype was sampled from a human donor with active COVID-19. The donor label of this sample is uncertain. The sample was peripheral blood. The rearrangement links TRBV10-3 to TRBJ1-1; 7 bases match TRBD1. The CDR3 loop reads CAISAGTAFTEAFF. CDR3 bases: TGTGCCATCAGTGCCGGGACAGCGTTCACTGAAGCTTTCTTT.